This is a list of T cell receptor beta chains from one sample in a study of blood T cell repertoires in COVID-19. Measured with immunoSEQ multiplex PCR; TCRdb has only the in-frame clones, and not every one. The table has approximately 290,000 clones, approximately 85% seen once. Sample: PBMCs or T cells enriched from blood (not recorded which). The receptors stem from a woman aged 25 to 39 who had recovered from COVID-19. CDR3s include the opening cysteine and the closing phenylalanine or tryptophan. The D gene is left open where the match is weak. Not all rows give a size; the values are once, few, many and, for expanded clones, a class.

>TRBV6-6|TRBJ2-7|.|.
TGTGCCAGCAGTGCGGGACAGACCTTTCTTTCCTACGAGCAGTACTTC
CASSAGQTFLSYEQYF
>TRBV2|TRBJ2-7|TRBD1|.
TGTGCCAGCAAATTACAGGGGGCCGCGCTCTACGAGCAGTACTTC
CASKLQGAALYEQYF
>TRBV28|TRBJ2-5|TRBD1|.
TGTGCCAGCAGCCAGGGACAGAAATCCCAAGAGACCCAGTACTTC
CASSQGQKSQETQYF
>TRBV5-1|TRBJ2-7|TRBD2|.
TGCGCCAGCAGGCCAGAAGCGGGAGTGCCCTACGAGCAGTACTTC
CASRPEAGVPYEQYF
>TRBV29-1|TRBJ1-1|.|.
TGCAGCGCCCCCCGGGACTCCAAGTGGGACACTGAAGCTTTCTTT
CSAPRDSKWDTEAFF
>TRBV19|TRBJ2-7|TRBD2|.
TGTGCCAGTAGTATAACATTGTCGTCGACTAGCGGGGCCTACGAGCAGTACTTC
CASSITLSSTSGAYEQYF
>TRBV11-3|TRBJ2-3|.|.
TGTGCCAGCAGCTTAACAGGATTCACAGATACGCAGTATTTT
CASSLTGFTDTQYF
>TRBV28|TRBJ1-5|TRBD1|.
TGTGCCAGCAGTTTTGTCACAGGGGGACAGCCCCAGCATTTT
CASSFVTGGQPQHF
>TRBV24-1|TRBJ2-2|.|few
TGTGCCACCAGTGATTTTATCAGGGACACCGGGGAGCTGTTTTTT
CATSDFIRDTGELFF
>TRBV11-2|TRBJ2-1|TRBD2|once
TGTGCCAGCAGCTTAAATAGCGGGAGCAATGAGCAGTTCTTC
CASSLNSGSNEQFF
>TRBV7-8|TRBJ1-6|TRBD1|.
TGTGCCAGCAGCTTAACCTCTGGGACAGCAGATAATTCACCCCTCCACTTT
CASSLTSGTADNSPLHF
>TRBV5-1|TRBJ1-2|TRBD1|.
TGCGCCAGCAGCCAGACAGGGCTCGACTATGGCTACACCTTC
CASSQTGLDYGYTF
>TRBV3-1/TRBV3-2|TRBJ2-1|.|once
TGTGCCAGCAGCCACATGGGGCAATCTTTCTACAATGAGCAGTTCTTC
CASSHMGQSFYNEQFF
>TRBV6-5|TRBJ2-3|.|.
TGTGCCAGCAGTTATAGAGATACGCAGTATTTT
CASSYRDTQYF
>TRBV9|TRBJ2-1|TRBD2|.
TGTGCCAGCAGCGTAGAGCTAGCGGGAGGTTTCAATGAGCAGTTCTTC
CASSVELAGGFNEQFF
>TRBV28|TRBJ1-3|.|.
TGTGCCAGCAGTTTGAGAGGGATCAGTGGAAACACCATATATTTT
CASSLRGISGNTIYF
>TRBV11-2|TRBJ2-1|.|.
TGTGCCAGCAGCCGCCCCGAACGAGAGCGGTCAAACAATGAGCAGTTCTTC
CASSRPERERSNNEQFF
>TRBV18|TRBJ1-3|.|.
TGTGCCAGCTCGCCCGCTCCCCCAAGAGTCTCTGGAAACACCATATATTTT
CASSPAPPRVSGNTIYF
>TRBV5-8|TRBJ2-1|.|once
TGTGCCAGCAGCTTTCTCAATGAGCAGTTCTTC
CASSFLNEQFF
>TRBV13|TRBJ1-4|TRBD1|once
TGTGCCAGCAGCCTAGGGGGCTTCAATGAAAAACTGTTTTTT
CASSLGGFNEKLFF
>TRBV7-2|TRBJ2-7|TRBD1|.
TGTGCCAGCAGCTTAGGACAGGGGAGGACCTACGAGCAGTACTTC
CASSLGQGRTYEQYF
>TRBV6-5|TRBJ1-3|TRBD1|.
TGTGCCAGCACCACTGACAGGGGGCACACCATATATTTT
CASTTDRGHTIYF
>TRBV5-6|TRBJ2-3|TRBD2|.
TGTGCCAGCAGCTTGGCCGGACTAGCGGGAGGTGGAGATACGCAGTATTTT
CASSLAGLAGGGDTQYF
>TRBV28|TRBJ1-4|TRBD1|.
TGTGCCACAAACAGGGGGTATGAAAAACTGTTTTTT
CATNRGYEKLFF
>TRBV5-1|TRBJ1-4|.|once
TGCGCCAGCAGCCCTTACCGCGGGGGAGAGGGTGAAAAACTGTTTTTT
CASSPYRGGEGEKLFF
>TRBV19|TRBJ2-7|.|.
TGTGCCGCCGGGGGGGACAGCGGGGAGGTCTTC
CAAGGDSGEVF
>TRBV12-3/TRBV12-4|TRBJ2-3|.|.
TGTGCCAGCAGTTTTGTCGGCGGGGATACGCAGTATTTT
CASSFVGGDTQYF
>TRBV5-8|TRBJ2-1|TRBD2|.
TGTGCCAGCAGCGAGCTAGCGGGAATTGTCAATGAGCAGTTCTTC
CASSELAGIVNEQFF
>TRBV16|TRBJ1-1|.|.
TGTGCCAGCAGCCAATATCGAGGAAACACTGAAGCTTTCTTT
CASSQYRGNTEAFF
>TRBV12-5|TRBJ2-1|TRBD2|.
TGTGCTAGTGGTTTGGGATTAAGCGGGAGCGGCAATGAGCAGTTCTTC
CASGLGLSGSGNEQFF
>TRBV5-4|TRBJ1-3|TRBD1|few
TGTGCCAGCAGTTCCGGGACAGGCGTGGACACCATATATTTT
CASSSGTGVDTIYF
>TRBV7-2|TRBJ2-6|.|once
TGTGCCAGCAGCCCGAGCTCCCACTCTGGGGCCAACGTCCTGACTTTC
CASSPSSHSGANVLTF
>TRBV2|TRBJ1-2|.|few
TGTGCCAGCAGTCGTCAGGGGAGCGGCTACACCTTC
CASSRQGSGYTF
>TRBV5-6|TRBJ1-2|TRBD1|.
TGTGCCAGCAGCCGGGGACAGGGGGCGGGTGGCTACACCTTC
CASSRGQGAGGYTF
>TRBV25-1|TRBJ2-2|TRBD1|.
TGTGCCAGCAGTGACTATCCAGACAGGGCACAGACCGGGGAGCTGTTTTTT
CASSDYPDRAQTGELFF
>TRBV5-1|TRBJ1-4|TRBD1|.
TGCGCCAGCAGCTTCCGAACTGGACAGGGGGCTGAAAAACTGTTTTTT
CASSFRTGQGAEKLFF
>TRBV6-1|TRBJ2-3|TRBD1|.
TGTGCCAGCAGTGAAGGGGGGACAGGCACAGATACGCAGTATTTT
CASSEGGTGTDTQYF
>TRBV5-1|TRBJ2-3|.|once
TGCGCCAGCAGCTTGGGAGACAGAGACACAGATACGCAGTATTTT
CASSLGDRDTDTQYF
>TRBV11-2|TRBJ2-1|.|.
TGTGCCAGCAGCCTGACAGGATCCCTTATGAAGGTCGAGCAGTTCTTC
CASSLTGSLMKVEQFF
>TRBV9|TRBJ1-5|.|.
TGTGCCAGCAGCGTAGTAGGGGGTGGTAGGGGCGAGCGGTCCAATCAGCCCCAGCATTTT
CASSVVGGGRGERSNQPQHF